A few counts support the clone carrying this T cell receptor beta chain. The target antigen is unknown. This CDR3 region has 12 residues. With V trimmed by 5 bases and J by 13 bases, 7 bases remained unmatched. CDR1 is SGHRS, CDR2 YFSETQ, per germline. Making use of molecular barcodes, quantitative 5'-RACE generated TCR beta libraries. In TCRdb, the 5' RACE reads were re-called with MiXCR into one record per CDR3 protein. The sample consists of 250,000 to 300,000 distinct CDR3 sequences, 15% to 20% of them appearing once. This sample stems from a study of CD8 T cells in ankylosing spondylitis. Regarding the study as a whole: Clones linked to the disease showed a CD8+ phenotype. They occurred at relatively low frequencies in peripheral blood.

The TCR comes from a male donor with ankylosing spondylitis or in good health (not recorded which). The sequenced sample consisted of blood, either unsorted or a sorted T cell fraction (not recorded which). The chain links TRBV5-1 to TRBJ1-4, with 8 bases lining up with TRBD1. The CDR3, as DNA: TGCGCCAGCAGATCCGGACAGGGAGGACTGTTTTTT. Its protein product is CASRSGQGGLFF.